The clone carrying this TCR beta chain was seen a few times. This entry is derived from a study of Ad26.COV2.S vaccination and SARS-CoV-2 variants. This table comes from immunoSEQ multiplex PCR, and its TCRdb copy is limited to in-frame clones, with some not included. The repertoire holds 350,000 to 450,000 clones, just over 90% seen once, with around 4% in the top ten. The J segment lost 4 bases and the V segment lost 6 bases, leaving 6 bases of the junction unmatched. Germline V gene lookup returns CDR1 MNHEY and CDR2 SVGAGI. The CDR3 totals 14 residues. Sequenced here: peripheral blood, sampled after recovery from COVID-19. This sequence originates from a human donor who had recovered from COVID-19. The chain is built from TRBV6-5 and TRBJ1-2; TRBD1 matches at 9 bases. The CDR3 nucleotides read TGTGCCAGCAGAACTCCGGGACAGGGCTATGGCTACACCTTC. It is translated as CASRTPGQGYGYTF.